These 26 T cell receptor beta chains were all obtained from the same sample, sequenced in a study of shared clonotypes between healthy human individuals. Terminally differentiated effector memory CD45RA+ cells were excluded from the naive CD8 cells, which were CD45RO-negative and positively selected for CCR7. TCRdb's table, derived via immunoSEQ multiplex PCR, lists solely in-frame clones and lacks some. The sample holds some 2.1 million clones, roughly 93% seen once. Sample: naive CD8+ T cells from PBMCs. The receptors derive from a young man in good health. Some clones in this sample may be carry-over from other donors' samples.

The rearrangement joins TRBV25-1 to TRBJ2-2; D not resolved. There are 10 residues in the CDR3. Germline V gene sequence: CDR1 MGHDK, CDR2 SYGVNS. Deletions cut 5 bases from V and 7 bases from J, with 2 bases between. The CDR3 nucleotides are TGTGCCAGCAGTTACGGGGAGCTGTTTTTT. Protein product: CASSYGELFF.

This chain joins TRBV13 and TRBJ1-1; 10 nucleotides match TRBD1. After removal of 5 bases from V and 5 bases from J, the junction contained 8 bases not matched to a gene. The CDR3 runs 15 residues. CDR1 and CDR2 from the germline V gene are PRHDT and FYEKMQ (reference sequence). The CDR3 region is CASSPSGTGVTEAFF. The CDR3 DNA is TGTGCCAGCAGCCCCTCCGGGACAGGGGTAACTGAAGCTTTCTTT.

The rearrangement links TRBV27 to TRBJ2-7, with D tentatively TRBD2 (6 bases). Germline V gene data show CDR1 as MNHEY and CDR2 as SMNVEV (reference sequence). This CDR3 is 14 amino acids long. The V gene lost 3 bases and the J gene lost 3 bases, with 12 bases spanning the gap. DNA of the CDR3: TGTGCCAGCAGTTTGGGAGGTCTTGGCTACGAGCAGTACTTC. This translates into CASSLGGLGYEQYF.

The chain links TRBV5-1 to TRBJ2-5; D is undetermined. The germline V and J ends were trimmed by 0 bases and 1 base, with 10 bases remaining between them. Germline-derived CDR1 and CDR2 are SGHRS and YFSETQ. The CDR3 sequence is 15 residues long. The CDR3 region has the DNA TGCGCCAGCAGCTTGGGCGTTGGCTTCCAAGAGACCCAGTACTTC. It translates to CASSLGVGFQETQYF.

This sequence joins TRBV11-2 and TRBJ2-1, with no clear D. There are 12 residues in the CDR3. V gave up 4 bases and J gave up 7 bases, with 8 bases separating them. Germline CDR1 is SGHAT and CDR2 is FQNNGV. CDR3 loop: CASSSFANEQFF. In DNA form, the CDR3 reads TGTGCCAGCAGCTCCTTTGCTAATGAGCAGTTCTTC.

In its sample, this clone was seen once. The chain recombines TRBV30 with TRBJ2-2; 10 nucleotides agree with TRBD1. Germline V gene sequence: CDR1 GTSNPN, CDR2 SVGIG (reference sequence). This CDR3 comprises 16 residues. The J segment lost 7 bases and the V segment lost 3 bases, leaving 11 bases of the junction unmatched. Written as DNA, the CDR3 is TGTGCCTGGAGCCCGAAGACAGGGGGCGTTATCGGGGAGCTGTTTTTT. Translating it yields CAWSPKTGGVIGELFF.

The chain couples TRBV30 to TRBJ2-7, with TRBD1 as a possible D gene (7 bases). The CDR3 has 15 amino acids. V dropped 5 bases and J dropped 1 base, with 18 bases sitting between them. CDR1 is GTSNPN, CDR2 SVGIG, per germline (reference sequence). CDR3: CAWDPGQRVSYEQYF. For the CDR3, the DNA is TGTGCCTGGGACCCGGGACAGCGGGTATCCTACGAGCAGTACTTC.

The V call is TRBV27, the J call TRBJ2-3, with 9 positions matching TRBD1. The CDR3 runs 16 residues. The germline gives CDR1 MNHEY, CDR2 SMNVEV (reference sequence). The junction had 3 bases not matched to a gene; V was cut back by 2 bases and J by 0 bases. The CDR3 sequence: CASSLRGTGSTDTQYF. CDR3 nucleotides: TGTGCCAGCAGTTTAAGGGGGACAGGGAGCACAGATACGCAGTATTTT.

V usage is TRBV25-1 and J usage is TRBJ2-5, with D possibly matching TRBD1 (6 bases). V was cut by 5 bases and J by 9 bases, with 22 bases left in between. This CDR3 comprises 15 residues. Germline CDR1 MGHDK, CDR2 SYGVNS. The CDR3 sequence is CASSTNIDRQDSQYF. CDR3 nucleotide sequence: TGTGCCAGCAGTACAAACATCGACAGGCAGGACTCCCAGTACTTC.

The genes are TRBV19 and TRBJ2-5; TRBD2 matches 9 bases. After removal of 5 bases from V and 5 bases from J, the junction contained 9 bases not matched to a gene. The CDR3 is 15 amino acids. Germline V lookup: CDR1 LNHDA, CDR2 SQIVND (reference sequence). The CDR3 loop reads CASSFAGGPGETQYF. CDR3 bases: TGTGCCAGTAGTTTTGCGGGAGGGCCGGGGGAGACCCAGTACTTC.

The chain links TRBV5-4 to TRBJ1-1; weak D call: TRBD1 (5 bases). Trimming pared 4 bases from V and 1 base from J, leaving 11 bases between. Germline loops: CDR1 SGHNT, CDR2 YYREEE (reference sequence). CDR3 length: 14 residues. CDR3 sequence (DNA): TGTGCCAGCAGCATAGGGGAAGGGAACACTGAAGCTTTCTTT. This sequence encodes CASSIGEGNTEAFF.

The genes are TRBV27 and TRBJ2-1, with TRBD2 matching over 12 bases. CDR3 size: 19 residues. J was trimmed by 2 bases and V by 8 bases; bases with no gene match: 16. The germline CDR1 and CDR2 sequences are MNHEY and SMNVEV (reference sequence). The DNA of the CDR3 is TGTGCCAGCGCCCACATAGGGACTAGCGGGCGCGCCGCCTACAATGAGCAGTTCTTC. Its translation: CASAHIGTSGRAAYNEQFF.

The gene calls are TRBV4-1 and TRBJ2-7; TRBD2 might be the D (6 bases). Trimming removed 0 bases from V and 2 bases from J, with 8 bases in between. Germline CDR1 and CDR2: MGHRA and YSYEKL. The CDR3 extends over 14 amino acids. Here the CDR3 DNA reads TGCGCCAGCAGCCAAGAGGGCGGGACCTACGAGCAGTACTTC. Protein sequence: CASSQEGGTYEQYF.

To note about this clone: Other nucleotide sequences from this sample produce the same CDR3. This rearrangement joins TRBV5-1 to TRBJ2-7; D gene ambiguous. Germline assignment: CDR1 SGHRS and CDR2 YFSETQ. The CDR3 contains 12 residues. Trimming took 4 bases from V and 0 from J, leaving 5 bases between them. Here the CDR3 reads CASSLSSYEQYF. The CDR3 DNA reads TGCGCCAGCAGCCTGAGCTCCTACGAGCAGTACTTC.

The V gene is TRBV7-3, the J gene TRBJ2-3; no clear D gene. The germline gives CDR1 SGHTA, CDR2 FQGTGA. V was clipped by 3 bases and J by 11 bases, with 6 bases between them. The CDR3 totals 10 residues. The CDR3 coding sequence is TGTGCCAGCAGCTTGGGTGTGCAGTATTTT. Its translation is CASSLGVQYF.

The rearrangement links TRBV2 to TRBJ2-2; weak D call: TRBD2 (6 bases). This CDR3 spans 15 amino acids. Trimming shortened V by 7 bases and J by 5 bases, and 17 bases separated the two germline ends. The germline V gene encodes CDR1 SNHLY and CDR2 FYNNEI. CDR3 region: CASNRPSVLTGELFF. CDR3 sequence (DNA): TGTGCCAGCAATCGGCCTAGCGTACTGACCGGGGAGCTGTTTTTT.

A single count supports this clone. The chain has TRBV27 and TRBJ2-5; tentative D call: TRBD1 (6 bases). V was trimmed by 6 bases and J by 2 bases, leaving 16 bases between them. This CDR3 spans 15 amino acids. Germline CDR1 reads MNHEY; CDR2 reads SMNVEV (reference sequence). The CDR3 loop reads CASSTRQDGQETQYF. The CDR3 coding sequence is TGTGCCAGCAGCACGAGACAGGACGGACAAGAGACCCAGTACTTC.

Here the CDR3 reads CASSLLPGQTYEQYF. The CDR3 nucleotides are TGTGCCAGTAGCCTCCTTCCGGGACAGACCTACGAGCAGTACTTC. This chain uses TRBV19 with TRBJ2-7; 7 bases match TRBD1. The V gene's germline CDR1 is LNHDA and CDR2 SQIVND (reference sequence). J lost 2 bases, V lost 6 bases, and 10 bases had no gene match. The CDR3 has 15 residues.

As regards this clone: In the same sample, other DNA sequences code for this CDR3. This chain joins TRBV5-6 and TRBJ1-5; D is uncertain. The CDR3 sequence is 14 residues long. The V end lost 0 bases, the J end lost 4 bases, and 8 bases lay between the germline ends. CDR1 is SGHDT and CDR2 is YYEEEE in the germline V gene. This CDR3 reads CASSLGHSNQPQHF. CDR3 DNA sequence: TGTGCCAGCAGCTTGGGACACAGTAATCAGCCCCAGCATTTT.

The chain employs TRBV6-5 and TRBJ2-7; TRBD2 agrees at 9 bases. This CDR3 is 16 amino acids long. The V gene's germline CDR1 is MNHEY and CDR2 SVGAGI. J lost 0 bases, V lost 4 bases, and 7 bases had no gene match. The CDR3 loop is CASSWRGGHSSYEQYF. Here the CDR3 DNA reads TGTGCCAGCAGTTGGCGGGGGGGACACAGCTCCTACGAGCAGTACTTC.

In DNA form, the CDR3 reads TGTGCCAGCAGCCAAGAGGGCATCAGGGGGCACGAGCAGTACTTC. This codes for CASSQEGIRGHEQYF. The chain is built from TRBV14 and TRBJ2-7; the match to TRBD1 covers 8 bases. The CDR3 has 15 amino acids. Germline values: CDR1 SGHDN, CDR2 FVKESK. V was clipped by 0 bases and J by 5 bases; unmatched bases: 6.

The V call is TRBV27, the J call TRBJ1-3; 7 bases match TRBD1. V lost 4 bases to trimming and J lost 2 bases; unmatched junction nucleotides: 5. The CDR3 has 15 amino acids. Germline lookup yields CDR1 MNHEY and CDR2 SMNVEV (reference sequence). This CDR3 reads CASSSTGRAGNTIYF. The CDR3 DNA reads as TGTGCCAGCAGTTCGACAGGGAGGGCTGGAAACACCATATATTTT.

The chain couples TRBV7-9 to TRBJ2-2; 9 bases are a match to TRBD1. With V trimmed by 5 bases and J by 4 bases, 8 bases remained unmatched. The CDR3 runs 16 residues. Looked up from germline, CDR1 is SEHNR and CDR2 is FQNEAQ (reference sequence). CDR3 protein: CASSDLTGGSTGELFF. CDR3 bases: TGTGCCAGCAGCGATCTGACAGGGGGTTCCACCGGGGAGCTGTTTTTT.

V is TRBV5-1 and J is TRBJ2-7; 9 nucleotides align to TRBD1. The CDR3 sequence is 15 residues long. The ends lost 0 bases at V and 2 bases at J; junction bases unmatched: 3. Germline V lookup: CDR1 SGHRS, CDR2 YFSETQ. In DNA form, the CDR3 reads TGCGCCAGCAGCTTGGGACAGGGGGAAACCTACGAGCAGTACTTC. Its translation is CASSLGQGETYEQYF. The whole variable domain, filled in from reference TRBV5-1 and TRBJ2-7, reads KAGVTQTPRYLIKTRGQQVTLSCSPISGHRSVSWYQQTPGQGLQFLFEYFSETQRNKGNFPGRFSGRQFSNSRSEMNVSTLELGDSALYLCASSLGQGETYEQYFGPGTRLTVT.

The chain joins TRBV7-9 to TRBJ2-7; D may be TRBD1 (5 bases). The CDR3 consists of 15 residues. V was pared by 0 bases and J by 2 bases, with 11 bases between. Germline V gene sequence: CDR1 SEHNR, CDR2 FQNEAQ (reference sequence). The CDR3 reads CASSLARSGTYEQYF. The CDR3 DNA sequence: TGTGCCAGCAGCTTAGCGCGCTCAGGGACCTACGAGCAGTACTTC.

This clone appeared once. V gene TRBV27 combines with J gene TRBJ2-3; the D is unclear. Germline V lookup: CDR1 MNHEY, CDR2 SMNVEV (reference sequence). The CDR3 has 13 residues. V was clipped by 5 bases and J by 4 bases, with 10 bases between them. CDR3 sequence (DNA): TGTGCCAGCAGTCTTTCTGAAGCAGATACGCAGTATTTT. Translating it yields CASSLSEADTQYF.